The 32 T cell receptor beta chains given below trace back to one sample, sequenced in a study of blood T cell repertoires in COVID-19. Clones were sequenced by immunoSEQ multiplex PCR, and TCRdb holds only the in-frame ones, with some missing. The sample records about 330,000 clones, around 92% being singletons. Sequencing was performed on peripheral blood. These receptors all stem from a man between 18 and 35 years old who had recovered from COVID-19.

The CDR3 coding sequence is TGTGCCAGCAGTCCGGGGGGGGGAGGGCCCGGGACAGATACGCAGTATTTT. It is translated as CASSPGGGGPGTDTQYF. This rearrangement joins TRBV6-6 to TRBJ2-3; TRBD2 agrees at 8 bases. Germline assignment: CDR1 MNHNY and CDR2 SVGAGI (reference sequence). V shed 5 bases and J 3 bases; nucleotides not matched to a gene: 13. There are 17 residues in the CDR3.

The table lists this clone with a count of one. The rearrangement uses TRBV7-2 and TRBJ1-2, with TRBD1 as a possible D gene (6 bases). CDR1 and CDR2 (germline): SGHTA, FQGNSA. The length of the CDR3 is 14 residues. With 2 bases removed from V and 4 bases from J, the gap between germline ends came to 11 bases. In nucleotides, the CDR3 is TGTGCCAGCAGCTTACACGGACAGTTCTATGGCTACACCTTC. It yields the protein CASSLHGQFYGYTF.

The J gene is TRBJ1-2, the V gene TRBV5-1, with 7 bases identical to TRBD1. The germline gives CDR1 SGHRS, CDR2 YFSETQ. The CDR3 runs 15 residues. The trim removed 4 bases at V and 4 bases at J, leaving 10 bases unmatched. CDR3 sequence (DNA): TGCGCCAGCAGCCCAACGACAGGGTTAGTCTATGGCTACACCTTC. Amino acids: CASSPTTGLVYGYTF.

The DNA of the CDR3 is TGTGCCAGTAGTATCGGACTAGCGGGGGAGACCCAGTTCTTCAGTACGCAGTATTTT. This codes for CASSIGLAGETQFFSTQYF. The V gene is TRBV19, the J gene TRBJ2-3, with 13 bases fitting TRBD2. Germline CDR1 is LNHDA and CDR2 is SQIVND (reference sequence). V lost 3 bases and J lost 8; bases outside the gene matches: 17. The CDR3 runs 19 residues. Drawing the rest from reference TRBV19 and TRBJ2-3, the complete variable domain is DGGITQSPKYLFRKEGQNVTLSCEQNLNHDAMYWYRQDPGQGLRLIYYSQIVNDFQKGDIAEGYSVSREKKESFPLTVTSAQKNPTAFYLCASSIGLAGETQFFSTQYFGPGTRLTVL.

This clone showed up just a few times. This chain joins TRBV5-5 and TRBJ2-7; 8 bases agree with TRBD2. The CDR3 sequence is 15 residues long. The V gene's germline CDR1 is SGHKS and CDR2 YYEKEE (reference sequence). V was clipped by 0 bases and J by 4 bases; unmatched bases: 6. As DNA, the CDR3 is TGTGCCAGCAGCTTGGAGCCGACTAGCGCTTACGAGCAGTACTTC. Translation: CASSLEPTSAYEQYF. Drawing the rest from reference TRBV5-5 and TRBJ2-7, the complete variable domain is DAGVTQSPTHLIKTRGQQVTLRCSPISGHKSVSWYQQVLGQGPQFIFQYYEKEERGRGNFPDRFSARQFPNYSSELNVNALLLGDSALYLCASSLEPTSAYEQYFGPGTRLTVT.

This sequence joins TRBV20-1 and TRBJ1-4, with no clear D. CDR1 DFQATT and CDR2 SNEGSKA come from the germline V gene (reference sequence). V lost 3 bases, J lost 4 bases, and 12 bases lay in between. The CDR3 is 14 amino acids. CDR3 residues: CSASPAGSNEKLFF. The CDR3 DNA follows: TGCAGTGCTAGTCCGGCTGGGAGTAATGAAAAACTGTTTTTT.

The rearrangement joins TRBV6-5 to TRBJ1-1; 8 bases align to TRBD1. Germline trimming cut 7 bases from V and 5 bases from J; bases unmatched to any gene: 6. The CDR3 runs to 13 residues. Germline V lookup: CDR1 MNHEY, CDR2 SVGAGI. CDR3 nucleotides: TGTGCCAGCAACCGACAGGGGCGGACTGAAGCTTTCTTT. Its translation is CASNRQGRTEAFF.

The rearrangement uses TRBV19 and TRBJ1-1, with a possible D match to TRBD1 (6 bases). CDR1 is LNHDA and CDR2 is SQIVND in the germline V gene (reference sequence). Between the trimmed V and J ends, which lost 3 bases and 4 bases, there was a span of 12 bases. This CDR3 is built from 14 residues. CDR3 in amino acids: CASSIPTGFTEAFF. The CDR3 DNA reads TGTGCCAGTAGTATTCCCACAGGGTTCACTGAAGCTTTCTTT. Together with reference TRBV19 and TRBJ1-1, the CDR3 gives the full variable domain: DGGITQSPKYLFRKEGQNVTLSCEQNLNHDAMYWYRQDPGQGLRLIYYSQIVNDFQKGDIAEGYSVSREKKESFPLTVTSAQKNPTAFYLCASSIPTGFTEAFFGQGTRLTVV.

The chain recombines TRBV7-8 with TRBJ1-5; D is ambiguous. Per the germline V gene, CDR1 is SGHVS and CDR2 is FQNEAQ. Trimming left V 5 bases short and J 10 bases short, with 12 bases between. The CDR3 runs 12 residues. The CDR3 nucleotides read TGTGCCAGCAGCCCTAGCGCGGGTCCCCAGCATTTT. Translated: CASSPSAGPQHF. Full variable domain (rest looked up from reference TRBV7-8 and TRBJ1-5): GAGVSQSPRYKVAKRGQDVALRCDPISGHVSLFWYQQALGQGPEFLTYFQNEAQLDKSGLPSDRFFAERPEGSVSTLKIQRTQQEDSAVYLCASSPSAGPQHFGDGTRLSIL.

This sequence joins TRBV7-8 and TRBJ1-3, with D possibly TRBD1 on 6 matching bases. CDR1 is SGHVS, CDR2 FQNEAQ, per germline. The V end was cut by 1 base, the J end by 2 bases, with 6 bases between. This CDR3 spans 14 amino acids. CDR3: CASSLGTAGNTIYF. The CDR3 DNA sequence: TGTGCCAGCAGCTTAGGGACAGCTGGAAACACCATATATTTT.

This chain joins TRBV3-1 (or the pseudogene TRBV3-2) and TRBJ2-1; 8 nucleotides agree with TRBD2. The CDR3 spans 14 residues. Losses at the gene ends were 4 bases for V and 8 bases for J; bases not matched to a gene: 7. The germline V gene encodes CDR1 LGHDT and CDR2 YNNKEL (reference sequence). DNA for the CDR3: TGTGCCAGCAGCCTTAGCGGGGCCGACGATGAGCAGTTCTTC. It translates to CASSLSGADDEQFF.

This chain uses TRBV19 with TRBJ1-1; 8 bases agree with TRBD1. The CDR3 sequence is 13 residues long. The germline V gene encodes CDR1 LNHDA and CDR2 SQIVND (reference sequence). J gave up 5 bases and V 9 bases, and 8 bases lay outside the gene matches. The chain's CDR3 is CASRGRLATEAFF. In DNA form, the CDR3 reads TGTGCCAGCAGGGGGCGGTTGGCAACTGAAGCTTTCTTT.

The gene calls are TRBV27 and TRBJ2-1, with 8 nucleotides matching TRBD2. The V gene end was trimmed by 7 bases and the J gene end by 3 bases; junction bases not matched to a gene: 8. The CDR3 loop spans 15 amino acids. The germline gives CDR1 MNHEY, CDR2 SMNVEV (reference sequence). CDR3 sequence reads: CASTRTSGYYNEQFF. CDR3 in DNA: TGTGCCAGCACGCGAACTAGCGGCTACTACAATGAGCAGTTCTTC.

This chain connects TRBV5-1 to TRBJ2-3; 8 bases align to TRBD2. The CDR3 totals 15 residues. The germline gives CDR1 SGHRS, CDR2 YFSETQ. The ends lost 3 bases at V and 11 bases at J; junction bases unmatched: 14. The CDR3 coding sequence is TGCGCCAGCAGCTCTAGGACTAGCAGGGAAAGTTGGCAGTATTTT. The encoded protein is CASSSRTSRESWQYF. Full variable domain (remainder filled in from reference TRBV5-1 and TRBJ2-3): KAGVTQTPRYLIKTRGQQVTLSCSPISGHRSVSWYQQTPGQGLQFLFEYFSETQRNKGNFPGRFSGRQFSNSRSEMNVSTLELGDSALYLCASSSRTSRESWQYFGPGTRLTVL.

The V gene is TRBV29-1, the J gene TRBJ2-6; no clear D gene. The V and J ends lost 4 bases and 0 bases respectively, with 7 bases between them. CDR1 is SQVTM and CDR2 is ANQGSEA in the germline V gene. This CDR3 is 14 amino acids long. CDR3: CSVGSPSGANVLTF. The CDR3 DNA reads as TGCAGCGTTGGAAGCCCCTCTGGGGCCAACGTCCTGACTTTC.

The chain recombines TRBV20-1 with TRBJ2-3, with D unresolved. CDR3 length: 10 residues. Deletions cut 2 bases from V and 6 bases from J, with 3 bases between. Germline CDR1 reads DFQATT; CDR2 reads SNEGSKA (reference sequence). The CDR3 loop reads CSARSDTQYF. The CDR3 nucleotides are TGCAGTGCTAGATCGGATACGCAGTATTTT.

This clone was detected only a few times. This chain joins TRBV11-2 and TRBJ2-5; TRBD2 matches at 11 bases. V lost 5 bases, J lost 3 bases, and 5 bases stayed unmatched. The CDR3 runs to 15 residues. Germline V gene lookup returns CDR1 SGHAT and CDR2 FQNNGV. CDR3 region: CASSGLGLAEETQYF. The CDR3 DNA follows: TGTGCCAGCAGCGGCCTGGGACTAGCGGAAGAGACCCAGTACTTC. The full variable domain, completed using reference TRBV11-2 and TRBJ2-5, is EAGVAQSPRYKIIEKRQSVAFWCNPISGHATLYWYQQILGQGPKLLIQFQNNGVVDDSQLPKDRFSAERLKGVDSTLKIQPAKLEDSAVYLCASSGLGLAEETQYFGPGTRLLVL.

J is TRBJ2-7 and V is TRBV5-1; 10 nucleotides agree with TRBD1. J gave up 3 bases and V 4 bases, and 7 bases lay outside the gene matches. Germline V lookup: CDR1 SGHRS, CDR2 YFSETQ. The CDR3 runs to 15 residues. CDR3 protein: CASSNSGTGDYEQYF. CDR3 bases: TGCGCCAGCAGCAACTCCGGGACAGGGGACTACGAGCAGTACTTC.

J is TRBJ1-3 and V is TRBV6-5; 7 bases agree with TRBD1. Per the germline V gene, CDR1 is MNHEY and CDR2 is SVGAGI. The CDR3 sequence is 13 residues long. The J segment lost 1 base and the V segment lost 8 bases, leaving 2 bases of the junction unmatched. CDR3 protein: CASYRGSGNTIYF. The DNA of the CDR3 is TGTGCCAGCTACAGGGGTTCTGGAAACACCATATATTTT.

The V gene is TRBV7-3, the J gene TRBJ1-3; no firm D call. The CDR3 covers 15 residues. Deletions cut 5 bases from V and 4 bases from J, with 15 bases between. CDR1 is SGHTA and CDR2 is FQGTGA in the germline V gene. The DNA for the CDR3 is TGTGCCAGCAGCCCGCCCCCATGGGCAGGAAACACCATATATTTT. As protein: CASSPPPWAGNTIYF.

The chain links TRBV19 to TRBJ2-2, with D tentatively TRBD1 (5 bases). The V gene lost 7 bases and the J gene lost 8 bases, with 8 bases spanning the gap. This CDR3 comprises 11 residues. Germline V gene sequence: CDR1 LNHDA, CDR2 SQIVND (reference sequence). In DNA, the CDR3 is TGTGCCAGTACCCCAGGGGGGGAGCTGTTTTTT. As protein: CASTPGGELFF.

The CDR3 spells CASSPARGPSYEQYF. The CDR3 DNA reads as TGTGCCAGCTCTCCGGCACGAGGTCCCTCCTACGAGCAGTACTTC. V and J are TRBV18 and TRBJ2-7; D is unresolved. The V end was cut by 6 bases, the J end by 0 bases, with 15 bases between. The CDR3 totals 15 residues. CDR1 and CDR2 from the germline V gene are KGHSH and LQKENI.

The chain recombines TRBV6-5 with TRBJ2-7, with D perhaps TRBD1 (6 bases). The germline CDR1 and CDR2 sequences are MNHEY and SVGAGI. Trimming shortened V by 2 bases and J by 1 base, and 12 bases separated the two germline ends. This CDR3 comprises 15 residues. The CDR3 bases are TGTGCCAGCAGTTACCCCTCGAGGGGGTCCTACGAGCAGTACTTC. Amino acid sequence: CASSYPSRGSYEQYF.

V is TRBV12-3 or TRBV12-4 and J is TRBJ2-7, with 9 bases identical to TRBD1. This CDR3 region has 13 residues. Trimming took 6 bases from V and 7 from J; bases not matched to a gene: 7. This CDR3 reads CASRLDRGVEQYF. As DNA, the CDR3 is TGTGCCAGCAGACTGGACAGGGGAGTTGAGCAGTACTTC.

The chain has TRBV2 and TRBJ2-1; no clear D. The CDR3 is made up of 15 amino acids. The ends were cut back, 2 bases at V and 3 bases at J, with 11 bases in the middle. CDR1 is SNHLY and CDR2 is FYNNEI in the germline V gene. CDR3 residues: CASSENGPSYNEQFF. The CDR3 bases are TGTGCCAGCAGTGAAAATGGGCCGAGCTACAATGAGCAGTTCTTC.

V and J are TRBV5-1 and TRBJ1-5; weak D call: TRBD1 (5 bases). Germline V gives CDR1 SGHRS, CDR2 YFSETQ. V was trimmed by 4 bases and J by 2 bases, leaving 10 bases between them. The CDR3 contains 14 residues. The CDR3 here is CASSPDNGNQPQHF. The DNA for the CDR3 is TGCGCCAGCAGCCCGGACAACGGCAATCAGCCCCAGCATTTT.

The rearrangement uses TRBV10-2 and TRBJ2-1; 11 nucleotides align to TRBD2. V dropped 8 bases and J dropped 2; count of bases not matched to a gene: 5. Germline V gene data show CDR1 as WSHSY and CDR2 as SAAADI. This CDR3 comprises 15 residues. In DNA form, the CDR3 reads TGCGCCAGCGGGCTAGCGGGAGGTACCTACAATGAGCAGTTCTTC. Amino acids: CASGLAGGTYNEQFF.

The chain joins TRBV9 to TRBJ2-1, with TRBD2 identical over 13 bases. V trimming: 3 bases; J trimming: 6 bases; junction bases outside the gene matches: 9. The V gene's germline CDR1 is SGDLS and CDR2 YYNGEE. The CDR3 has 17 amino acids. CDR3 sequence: CASSGGLAGKSPNEQFF. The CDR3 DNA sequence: TGTGCCAGCAGCGGGGGACTAGCGGGAAAATCCCCCAATGAGCAGTTCTTC.

CDR3 protein: CASGGQFHNEQFF. The CDR3 DNA reads as TGTGCCAGCGGGGGACAGTTCCACAATGAGCAGTTCTTC. The genes are TRBV6-5 and TRBJ2-1; 7 bases agree with TRBD1. The CDR3 has 13 residues. Germline trimming cut 8 bases from V and 5 bases from J; bases unmatched to any gene: 6. CDR1 is MNHEY and CDR2 is SVGAGI in the germline V gene.

CDR3 protein: CAVRDRGSPLHF. The CDR3 bases are TGTGCCGTCCGGGACAGGGGTTCACCCCTCCACTTT. This chain connects TRBV27 to TRBJ1-6, with 10 bases identical to TRBD1. This CDR3 is built from 12 residues. Per the germline V gene, CDR1 is MNHEY and CDR2 is SMNVEV (reference sequence). The V and J ends lost 11 bases and 9 bases, in that order; junction bases with no gene match: 4.

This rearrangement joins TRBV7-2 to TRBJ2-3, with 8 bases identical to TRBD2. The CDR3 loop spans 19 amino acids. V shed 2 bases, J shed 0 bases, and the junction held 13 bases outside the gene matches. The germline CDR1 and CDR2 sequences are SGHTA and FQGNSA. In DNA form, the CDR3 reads TGTGCCAGCAGCTTAAAAAAGGCGGGAGGCCGCACTAGCACAGATACGCAGTATTTT. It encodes CASSLKKAGGRTSTDTQYF.

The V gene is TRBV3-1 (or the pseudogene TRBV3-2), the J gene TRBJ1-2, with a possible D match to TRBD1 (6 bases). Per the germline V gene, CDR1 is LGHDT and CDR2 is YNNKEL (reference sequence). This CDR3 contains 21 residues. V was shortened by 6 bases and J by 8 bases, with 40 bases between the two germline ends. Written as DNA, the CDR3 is TGTGCCAGCAGGAAAAACAGGGACAACCCATTTCTCTCCTCCCCGGGCTGGGGCTACACCTTC. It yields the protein CASRKNRDNPFLSSPGWGYTF.